This T cell receptor beta chain derives from a study of T cell repertoires in ileal Crohn's disease. About this clone itself: Its specificity is not known.

The sorted cells were lamina propria lymphocytes from surgical specimens, first isolated by density gradient. Study-wide results and caveats: Every patient over 26.8% clonality showed endoscopic recurrence.

Sequenced by immunoSEQ multiplex PCR; TCRdb stores in-frame clones only, minus some. Among around 5,700 clones, 85% to 90% were seen once, and the ten largest hold about 0.8%. The V and J ends lost 5 bases and 2 bases, in that order; junction bases with no gene match: 11. CDR1 and CDR2 (germline): SGHTA, FQGNSA. This CDR3 region has 16 residues. Sequencing was done on a sample of CD4+ T cells from ileum. This TCR derives from an adult with Crohn's disease. Some clones in this sample may be carry-over from other donors' samples. The chain has TRBV7-2 and TRBJ2-7, with 8 positions matching TRBD2. CDR3 sequence reads: CASSPTTSGRTYEQYF. The CDR3 DNA sequence: TGTGCCAGCAGCCCGACTACTAGCGGACGTACCTACGAGCAGTACTTC.